The 10 T cell receptor beta chains below were found in one sample sequenced in a study of technical replicates of blood from a handful of donors. Profiling relied on immunoSEQ multiplex PCR, and the TCRdb table lists in-frame clones only, not all of them. The sample comprises nearly 90,000 clones, about 95% of which are singletons, and 0.34% rests with the top ten. The sample taken for sequencing was T cells isolated from PBMCs. The origin of the receptors is a human donor in good health.

The V call is TRBV7-9, the J call TRBJ2-5; 7 nucleotides match TRBD1. Germline CDR1 SEHNR, CDR2 FQNEAQ (reference sequence). The CDR3 is made up of 14 amino acids. V dropped 6 bases and J dropped 2; count of bases not matched to a gene: 6. The CDR3 loop is CASSRTGAQETQYF. Written as DNA, the CDR3 is TGTGCCAGCAGTCGAACAGGGGCACAAGAGACCCAGTACTTC.

In DNA form, the CDR3 reads TGTGCCAGCAGCTTAGAGGAGATCCCGGGACTAGCGGGAGGGAGGTACGAGCAGTACTTC. It encodes CASSLEEIPGLAGGRYEQYF. The chain combines TRBV11-2 with TRBJ2-7, with 16 bases matching TRBD2. The CDR3 has 20 residues. Germline V CDR1 and CDR2: SGHAT, FQNNGV. J lost 4 bases, V lost 0 bases, and 12 bases had no gene match.

The V gene is TRBV28, the J gene TRBJ1-2, with TRBD1 matching over 7 bases. V lost 4 bases to trimming and J lost 6 bases; unmatched junction nucleotides: 8. The CDR3 has 14 residues. Germline CDR1 reads MDHEN; CDR2 reads SYDVKM. In nucleotides, the CDR3 is TGTGCCAGCAGTTATAAGGGGGCGCGGGATGGCTACACCTTC. It encodes CASSYKGARDGYTF.

This chain joins TRBV7-6 and TRBJ2-2; a possible D gene is TRBD2 (6 bases). The CDR3 loop spans 15 amino acids. Germline CDR1 SGHVS, CDR2 FNYEAQ. Trimming stripped 4 bases from V and 3 bases from J, with 12 bases between. The CDR3 protein is CASSSRTIHTGELFF. CDR3 DNA sequence: TGTGCCAGCAGCTCGAGGACTATCCACACCGGGGAGCTGTTTTTT.

This CDR3 is CASGGTGTGGYEQYF. The CDR3 DNA reads as TGTGCTAGTGGGGGGACCGGGACAGGGGGATACGAGCAGTACTTC. The V and J genes are TRBV12-5 and TRBJ2-7; 11 bases line up with TRBD1. This CDR3 has 15 amino acids. The germline gives CDR1 LGHNT, CDR2 FRNRAP. The J segment lost 4 bases and the V segment lost 6 bases, leaving 8 bases of the junction unmatched.

In its sample, this clone was seen once. This chain links TRBV6-5 with TRBJ2-7; 7 bases match TRBD2. Germline CDR1 is MNHEY and CDR2 is SVGAGI. The J segment lost 1 base and the V segment lost 0 bases, leaving 6 bases of the junction unmatched. The CDR3 loop spans 16 amino acids. The CDR3: CASSYSRGSFSYEQYF. DNA for the CDR3: TGTGCCAGCAGTTACTCCCGCGGGAGCTTTTCCTACGAGCAGTACTTC.

CDR3 region: CASSYSVRGAETQYF. Here the CDR3 DNA reads TGTGCCAGCAGTTACTCCGTCAGGGGCGCAGAGACCCAGTACTTC. This chain uses TRBV6-6 with TRBJ2-5; the D gene is possibly TRBD1 (6 bases). V was cut by 0 bases and J by 4 bases, with 12 bases left in between. CDR1 is MNHNY and CDR2 is SVGAGI in the germline V gene (reference sequence). The CDR3 runs to 15 residues.

The chain has TRBV29-1 and TRBJ1-2; no clear D gene. Trimming stripped 4 bases from V and 5 bases from J, with 17 bases between. Germline CDR1 reads SQVTM; CDR2 reads ANQGSEA. The CDR3 totals 14 residues. The CDR3 sequence: CSVVLGSLAYGYTF. The DNA of the CDR3 is TGCAGCGTTGTCCTCGGCAGCCTAGCGTATGGCTACACCTTC.

This clone was counted a single time. The chain links TRBV5-1 to TRBJ2-7; TRBD1 agrees at 10 bases. This CDR3 is 14 amino acids long. Germline V gene lookup returns CDR1 SGHRS and CDR2 YFSETQ. Trimming at V came to 4 bases and at J to 2 bases, leaving 3 bases not matched to a gene. The CDR3 sequence: CASSNGQGAYEQYF. The CDR3 bases are TGCGCCAGCAGCAACGGACAGGGGGCCTACGAGCAGTACTTC.

To note about this clone: This CDR3 is also generated by other DNA sequences in the sample. The chain has TRBV6-5 and TRBJ2-7; tentative D call: TRBD2 (6 bases). The germline V gene has CDR1 MNHEY and CDR2 SVGAGI. The ends were cut back, 4 bases at V and 7 bases at J, with 23 bases in the middle. CDR3 length equals 16 residues. The CDR3 here is CASSSTSTSGSGEQYF. CDR3 nucleotides: TGTGCCAGCAGTTCCACTTCGACTAGTGGGAGTGGGGAGCAGTACTTC.